A selection of T cell receptor beta chains follows, all from one sample in a study of T cell clonotyping in hematopoietic cell transplantation. Data came from immunoSEQ multiplex PCR; TCRdb stores just in-frame clones and leaves some out. The data contain about 3,500 clones, just over 70% of them seen just once; the ten biggest clones take up 4.5% to 7.5%. Source: peripheral blood mononuclear cells, taken 30 days after allogeneic stem cell transplant. Source of these receptors: a male patient in his thirties or forties who had an allogeneic stem cell transplant from an unrelated donor, so the T cells may come from the graft donor. Some clones in this sample may be carry-over from other donors' samples. Each CDR3 is given with its conserved first and last residue. The D gene is left open where the match is weak. Where a row states a size, it is once, few, many or the class of an expanded clone; other rows omit it.

NA	TRBV7-3	TRBJ2-1	NA	TGTGCCAGCAGCATGACAGTCTACAATGAGCAGTTCTTC	CASSMTVYNEQFF
NA	TRBV30	TRBJ1-4	NA	TGTGCTCAGACTGGGGCTAATGAAAAACTGTTTTTT	CAQTGANEKLFF
NA	TRBV27	TRBJ1-1	few	TGTGCCAGCAGTTCAGTGGACACTGAAGCTTTCTTT	CASSSVDTEAFF
NA	TRBV18	TRBJ2-7	NA	TGTGCCAGCTCACCCCAGTTTAGAGGCTACGAGCAGTACTTC	CASSPQFRGYEQYF
TRBD1	TRBV2	TRBJ1-5	NA	TGTGCCAGTGGACAGGAGCAATATAGCAATCAGCCCCAGCATTTT	CASGQEQYSNQPQHF
TRBD1	TRBV4-3	TRBJ1-2	NA	TGCGCCAGCAGCCAAGGAACAGGGGGCCCTTCAAACTATGGCTACACCTTC	CASSQGTGGPSNYGYTF
NA	TRBV28	TRBJ1-1	NA	TGTGCCAGCAGTCTCCAGTTGGACACCACTGAAGCTTTCTTT	CASSLQLDTTEAFF
NA	TRBV11-2	TRBJ2-7	NA	TGTGCCAGCAGCTCTAGGGGGAATTACTACGAGCAGTACTTC	CASSSRGNYYEQYF
NA	TRBV27	TRBJ1-6	few	TGTGCCAGCAGTTTAGAGCGGCCGAGCTCCTATAATTCACCCCTCCACTTT	CASSLERPSSYNSPLHF
TRBD2	TRBV11-2	TRBJ2-2	few	TGTGCCAGCTTCGGGACTAGCGGGGGGTACGGGGAGCTGTTTTTT	CASFGTSGGYGELFF
NA	TRBV28	TRBJ2-4	NA	TGTGCCAGCGGGTGGGACCGAGAAAACATTCAGTACTTC	CASGWDRENIQYF
TRBD1	TRBV10-3	TRBJ1-1	NA	TGTGCCATCAGTGTCCAGGGACAGGGGGAAGCTTTCTTT	CAISVQGQGEAFF
TRBD1	TRBV11-2	TRBJ1-2	NA	TGTGCCAGCAGCTCAAGTTACAGGGGGGACTATGGCTACACCTTC	CASSSSYRGDYGYTF
TRBD1	TRBV6-6	TRBJ1-5	NA	TGTGCCAGCAGTTACGAGGGGGCAGGACAGCCCCAGCATTTT	CASSYEGAGQPQHF
TRBD1	TRBV7-6	TRBJ2-7	NA	TGTGCCAGCAGCTTAAGCGGGGGACAGGGGCCCTACGAGCAGTACTTC	CASSLSGGQGPYEQYF
NA	TRBV27	TRBJ1-3	few	TGTGCCAGCGCCGCCGGGAGTGCTGGAAACACCATATATTTT	CASAAGSAGNTIYF
TRBD2	TRBV10-3	TRBJ2-3	NA	TGTGCCATCAGTGAGTCTGGGACTAGCGGGGATCCTAGCACAGATACGCAGTATTTT	CAISESGTSGDPSTDTQYF
NA	TRBV28	TRBJ1-6	NA	TGTGCCAGCAACCTTGGAGATTTCAGGGATAATTCACCCCTCCACTTT	CASNLGDFRDNSPLHF
NA	TRBV5-1	TRBJ2-3	NA	TGCGCCAGCAGCTTTCAGGGTGCAGATACGCAGTATTTT	CASSFQGADTQYF
NA	TRBV5-1	TRBJ2-6	once	TGCGCCAGCAGCTTGGGATTTTCTGGGGCCAACGTCCTGACTTTC	CASSLGFSGANVLTF
NA	TRBV27	TRBJ1-2	few	TGTGCCAGCAGTCCCCAAGACGGTGACTATGGCTACACCTTC	CASSPQDGDYGYTF
TRBD1	TRBV10-3	TRBJ2-2	NA	TGTGCCACTACAGGACAGGGGGCCACCACCGGGGAGCTGTTTTTT	CATTGQGATTGELFF
NA	TRBV30	TRBJ1-1	NA	TGTGCCTGGACCATCCAGAAGGGAGGCGGGAACACTGAAGCTTTCTTT	CAWTIQKGGGNTEAFF
TRBD1	TRBV5-1	TRBJ2-7	NA	TGCGCCAGCAGCTCGGGACAGGCAACGGACGAGCAGTACTTC	CASSSGQATDEQYF
NA	TRBV28	TRBJ2-7	NA	TGTGCCAGCAGAGGGTCAAGGGGTTACCAGGTCCACGAGCAGTACTTC	CASRGSRGYQVHEQYF
NA	TRBV29-1	TRBJ1-3	NA	TGCAGCGTTGAATCCCCCATATGGGGGCGCGGAAACACCATATATTTT	CSVESPIWGRGNTIYF
NA	TRBV7-9	TRBJ2-3	few	TGTGCCAGCAGTCCAAGGGGACCGGATACGCAGTATTTT	CASSPRGPDTQYF
NA	TRBV7-2	TRBJ2-7	once	TGTGCCAGCAGCTTCGGAAGGGCGCGATACGAGCAGTACTTC	CASSFGRARYEQYF
TRBD1	TRBV10-3	TRBJ2-7	NA	TGTGCCAGCGAGACGTCAAGGCAGGGGGCCTACGAGCAGTACTTC	CASETSRQGAYEQYF
TRBD2	TRBV25-1	TRBJ2-5	few	TGTGCCAGCAGCCCTGAGGGACTAGCGGCCCAAGAGACCCAGTACTTC	CASSPEGLAAQETQYF
NA	TRBV9	TRBJ1-4	NA	TGTGCCAGCAGCGTAGGGGGCAGGCGTAATGAAAAACTGTTTTTT	CASSVGGRRNEKLFF
NA	TRBV5-6	TRBJ1-6	NA	TGTGCCAGCAGCTCAGGAGGACCGAGCTCCTATAATTCACCCCTCCACTTT	CASSSGGPSSYNSPLHF
NA	TRBV19	TRBJ1-3	NA	TGTGCCACCATACTACGTAGAAACACCATATATTTT	CATILRRNTIYF
TRBD1	TRBV7-6	TRBJ2-7	few	TGTGCCAGCAGCTCCGGGACAGGGGGCGAGCAGTACTTC	CASSSGTGGEQYF
NA	TRBV7-8	TRBJ1-5	once	TGTGCCAGCAGCTTAGGTCGGGGTCAGCCCCAGCATTTT	CASSLGRGQPQHF
NA	TRBV9	TRBJ1-5	NA	TGTGCCAGCAGCGTAGGGCAGGGAGGGCCCCAGCATTTT	CASSVGQGGPQHF